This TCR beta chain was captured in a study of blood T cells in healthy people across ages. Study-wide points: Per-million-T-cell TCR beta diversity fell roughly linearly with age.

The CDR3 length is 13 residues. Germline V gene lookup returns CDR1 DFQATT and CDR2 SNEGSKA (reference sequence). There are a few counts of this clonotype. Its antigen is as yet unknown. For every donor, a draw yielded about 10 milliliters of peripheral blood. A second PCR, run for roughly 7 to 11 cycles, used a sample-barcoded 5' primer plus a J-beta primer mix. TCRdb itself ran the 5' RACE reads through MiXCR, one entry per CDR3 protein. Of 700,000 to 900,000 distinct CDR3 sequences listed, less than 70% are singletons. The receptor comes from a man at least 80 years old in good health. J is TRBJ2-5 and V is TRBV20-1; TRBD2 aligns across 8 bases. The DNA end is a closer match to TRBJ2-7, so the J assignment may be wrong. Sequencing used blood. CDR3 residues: CSAGGTRGYEQYF. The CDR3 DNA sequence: TGCAGTGCGGGCGGGACTAGAGGCTACGAGCAGTACTTC.